This T cell receptor delta chain was recovered during a study of γδ T cells in repeated Plasmodium falciparum infection. Study at large: Malian children with intense seasonal malaria exposure were compared with matched Australian children.

Study conclusions and caveats: One small rural Malian village, predominantly a single ethnic group, supplied the cohort. Many TCRgamma sequences overlapped between individuals in stable Vgamma9/Vdelta2+ repertoires. Vdelta2-negative gammadelta repertoires, largely Vdelta1+, seemingly showed infection-driven waves of new clonal selection.

This clone turned up a few times. Its antigen is as yet unknown. With only one base between it and a far larger clone, this is likely a read error. The sample contains more than one DNA sequence encoding this CDR3. Gammadelta T cells were flow-sorted from PBMC into Vgamma9/Vdelta2+ and Vdelta2-negative populations for bulk analysis. Germline values: CDR1 GEAIGNYY, CDR2 EKD. The CDR3 length is 19 residues. V lost 1 base and J 0 bases, leaving 23 bases between the germline ends. TCRdb re-called clones from the multiplex PCR reads via CATT. The sample holds 50,000 or so delta-chain clones, 1.6% seen once. The chain combines TRDV2 with TRDJ1; D is possibly TRDD2 or TRDD3 (6 bases each). The sequence came from a pool of human donors (malaria-infected and uninfected, not separated). The sequenced sample was gamma-delta T cells from blood. CDR3 sequence: CACDTGSYTGLLYTDKLIF. The CDR3 DNA sequence: TGTGCCTGTGACACGGGGTCCTACACTGGGCTACTTTACACCGATAAACTCATCTTT.